This TCR beta chain was recorded in a study of T cell responses to AZD1222 COVID-19 vaccine. Assay used: immunoSEQ multiplex PCR; TCRdb lists only in-frame clones, some missing. The table has around 120,000 clones, about nine tenths seen once. The sample in question was peripheral blood, obtained on day 0 of AZD1222 vaccination. The receptor's source is an adult in good health.

CDR3 loop: CASSSVAFTQYF. In DNA, the CDR3 is TGTGCCAGCAGCTCCGTAGCGTTTACGCAGTATTTT. The chain is built from TRBV7-9 and TRBJ2-3; D is perhaps TRBD2 (5 bases). Trimming stripped 4 bases from V and 8 bases from J, with 10 bases between. The CDR3 length is 12 residues. From germline, CDR1 is SEHNR and CDR2 FQNEAQ (reference sequence).